The entry below gives a single T cell receptor beta chain sequence along with its context. In TCRdb, the 5' RACE reads were re-called with MiXCR into one record per CDR3 protein. In the table there are 50,000 to 60,000 distinct CDR3 sequences, 7.5% to 9.5% of which are singletons. The data were taken from a study of early T cells in non-severe SARS-CoV-2 infection. Turning to the study itself: The sequenced material was bulk RNA from unsorted whole blood, and its chains were unpaired.

Looked up from germline, CDR1 is DFQATT and CDR2 is SNEGSKA (reference sequence). V lost 5 bases to trimming and J lost 7 bases, with 11 bases between them. This CDR3 contains 12 residues. The V gene is TRBV20-1, the J gene TRBJ2-2; TRBD1 is a possible D gene (5 bases). The TCR was taken from an adult who was a healthcare worker with PCR-confirmed SARS-CoV-2 infection or an uninfected control (not recorded which). The sample here was whole blood, taken at baseline. The CDR3 loop is CSAGTGLGELFF. The CDR3 DNA follows: TGCAGTGCTGGAACAGGTCTCGGGGAGCTGTTTTTT.